This TCR beta chain originates from a study of blood T cells in healthy people across ages. Study results and caveats: Roughly linear age-related decline in beta diversity appeared, significant by age 40. Higher diversity and more naive CD4+ cells were features of long-lived donors, compared to aged donors.

Germline values: CDR1 SGHRS, CDR2 YFSETQ. The trim removed 7 bases at V and 5 bases at J, leaving 10 bases unmatched. This CDR3 is built from 14 residues. Alongside a J-beta primer mix, a sample-barcoded 5' primer served in a second PCR lasting about 7 to 12 cycles. Every sample gave at least 3 million paired-end reads containing CDR3. TCRdb used MiXCR to reprocess the 5' RACE reads, holding one entry per CDR3 protein. The table includes 1.5 million to 2 million distinct CDR3 sequences, 39% detected once. Details on this clonotype: Its antigen remains unknown.

This receptor was obtained from a human donor in good health. Material for sequencing was blood. The gene calls are TRBV5-1 and TRBJ2-5, with 8 positions matching TRBD1. The CDR3, as DNA: TGCGCCAGCCGACAGGGGATGGGTTCGGAGACCCAGTACTTC. It is translated as CASRQGMGSETQYF.